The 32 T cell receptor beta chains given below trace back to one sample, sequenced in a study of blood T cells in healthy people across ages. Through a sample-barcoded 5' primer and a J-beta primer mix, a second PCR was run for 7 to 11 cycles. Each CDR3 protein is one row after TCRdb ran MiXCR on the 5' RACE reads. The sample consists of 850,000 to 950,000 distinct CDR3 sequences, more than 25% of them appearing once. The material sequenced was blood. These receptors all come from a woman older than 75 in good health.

The CDR3 DNA reads as TGTACCAGCAGGGAAGGCAGCACAGATACGCAGTATTTT. Its protein is CTSREGSTDTQYF. The V and J genes are TRBV7-2 and TRBJ2-3; D gene ambiguous. V was cut by 6 bases and J by 0 bases, with 7 bases left in between. Germline values: CDR1 SGHTA, CDR2 FQGNSA. The CDR3 has 13 residues.

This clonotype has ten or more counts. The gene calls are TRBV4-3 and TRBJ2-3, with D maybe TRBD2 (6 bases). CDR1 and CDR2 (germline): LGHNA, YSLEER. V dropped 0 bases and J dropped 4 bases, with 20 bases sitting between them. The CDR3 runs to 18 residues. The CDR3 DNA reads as TGCGCCAGCAGCCAAGATCCACTAGCTCAGTATCAGGCAGATACGCAGTATTTT. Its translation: CASSQDPLAQYQADTQYF.

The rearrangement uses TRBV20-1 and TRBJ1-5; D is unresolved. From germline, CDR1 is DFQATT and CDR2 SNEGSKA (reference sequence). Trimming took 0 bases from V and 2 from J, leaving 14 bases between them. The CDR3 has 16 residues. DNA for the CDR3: TGCAGTGCTAGAGAACCCTTAAGGCATGGCAATCAGCCCCAGCATTTT. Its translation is CSAREPLRHGNQPQHF.

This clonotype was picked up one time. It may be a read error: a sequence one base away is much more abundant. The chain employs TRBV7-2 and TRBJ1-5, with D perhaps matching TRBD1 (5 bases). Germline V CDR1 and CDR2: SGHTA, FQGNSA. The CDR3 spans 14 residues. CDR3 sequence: CASSLVTVNRPQHF. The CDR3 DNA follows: TGTGCCAGCAGCTTAGTGACAGTTAATCGGCCCCAGCATTTT.

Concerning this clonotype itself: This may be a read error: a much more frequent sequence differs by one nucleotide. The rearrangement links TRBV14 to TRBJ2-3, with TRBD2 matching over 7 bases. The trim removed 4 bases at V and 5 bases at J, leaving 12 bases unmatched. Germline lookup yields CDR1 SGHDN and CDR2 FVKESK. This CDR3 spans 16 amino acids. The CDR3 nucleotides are TGTGCCAGCAGCCGGGGCAGAGCGGGGCGAGTAGATACGCAGTATTTT. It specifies CASSRGRAGRVDTQYF.

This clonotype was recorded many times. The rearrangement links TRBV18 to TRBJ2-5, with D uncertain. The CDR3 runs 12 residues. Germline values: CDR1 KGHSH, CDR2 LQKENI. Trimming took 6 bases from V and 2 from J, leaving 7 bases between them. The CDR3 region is CASSIQQETQYF. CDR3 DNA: TGTGCCAGCTCGATTCAACAAGAGACCCAGTACTTC. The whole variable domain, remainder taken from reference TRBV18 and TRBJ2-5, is NAGVMQNPRHLVRRRGQEARLRCSPMKGHSHVYWYRQLPEEGLKFMVYLQKENIIDESGMPKERFSAEFPKEGPSILRIQQVVRGDSAAYFCASSIQQETQYFGPGTRLLVL.

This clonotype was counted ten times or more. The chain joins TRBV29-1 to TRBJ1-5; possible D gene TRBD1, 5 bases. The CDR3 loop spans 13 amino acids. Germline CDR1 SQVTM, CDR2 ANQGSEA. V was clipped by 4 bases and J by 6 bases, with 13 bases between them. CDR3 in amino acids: CSVGQGGLQPQHF. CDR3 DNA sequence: TGCAGCGTTGGGCAGGGAGGACTTCAGCCCCAGCATTTT.

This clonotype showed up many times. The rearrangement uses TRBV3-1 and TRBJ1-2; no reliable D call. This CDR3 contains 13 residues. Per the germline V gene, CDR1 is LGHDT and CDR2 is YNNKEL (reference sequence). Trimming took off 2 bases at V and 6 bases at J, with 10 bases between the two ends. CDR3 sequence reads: CASSQITVHGYTF. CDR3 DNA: TGTGCCAGCAGCCAAATTACCGTGCATGGCTACACCTTC.

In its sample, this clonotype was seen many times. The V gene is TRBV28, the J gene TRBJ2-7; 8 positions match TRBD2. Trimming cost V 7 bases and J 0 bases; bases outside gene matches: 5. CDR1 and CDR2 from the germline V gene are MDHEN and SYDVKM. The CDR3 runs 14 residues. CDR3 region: CASNSGGVSYEQYF. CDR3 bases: TGTGCCAGCAACTCGGGGGGGGTCTCCTACGAGCAGTACTTC.

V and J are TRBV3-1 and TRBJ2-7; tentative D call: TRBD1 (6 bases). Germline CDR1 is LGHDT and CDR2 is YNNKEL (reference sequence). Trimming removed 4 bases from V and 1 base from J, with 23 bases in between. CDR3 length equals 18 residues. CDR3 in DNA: TGTGCCAGCAGCCGCAAGCCCTCAATAACCGGGACATCCTACGAGCAGTACTTC. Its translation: CASSRKPSITGTSYEQYF.

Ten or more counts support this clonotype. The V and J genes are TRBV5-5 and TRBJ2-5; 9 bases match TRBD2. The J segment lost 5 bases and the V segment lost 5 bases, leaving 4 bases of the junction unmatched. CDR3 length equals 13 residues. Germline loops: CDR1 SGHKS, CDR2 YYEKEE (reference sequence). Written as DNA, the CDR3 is TGTGCCAGCAGGTCCCTAGCGGGGGAGACCCAGTACTTC. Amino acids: CASRSLAGETQYF.

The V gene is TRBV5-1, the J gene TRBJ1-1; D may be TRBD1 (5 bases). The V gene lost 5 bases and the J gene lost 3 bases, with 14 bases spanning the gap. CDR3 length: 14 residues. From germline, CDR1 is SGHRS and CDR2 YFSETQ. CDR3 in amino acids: CASRGGGVHTEAFF. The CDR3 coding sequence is TGCGCCAGCAGGGGTGGGGGAGTTCACACTGAAGCTTTCTTT.

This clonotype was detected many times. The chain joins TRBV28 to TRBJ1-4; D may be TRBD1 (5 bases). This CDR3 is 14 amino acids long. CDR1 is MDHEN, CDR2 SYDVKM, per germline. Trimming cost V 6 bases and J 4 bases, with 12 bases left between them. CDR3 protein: CASSEGPFNEKLFF. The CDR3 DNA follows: TGTGCCAGCAGCGAGGGACCGTTTAATGAAAAACTGTTTTTT.

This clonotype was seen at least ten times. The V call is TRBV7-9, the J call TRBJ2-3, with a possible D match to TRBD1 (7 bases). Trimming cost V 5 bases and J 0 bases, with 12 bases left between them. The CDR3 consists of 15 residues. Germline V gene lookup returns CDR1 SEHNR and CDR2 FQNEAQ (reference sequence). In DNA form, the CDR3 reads TGTGCCAGCAGCCCAGGGGGGATAAGCACAGATACGCAGTATTTT. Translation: CASSPGGISTDTQYF.

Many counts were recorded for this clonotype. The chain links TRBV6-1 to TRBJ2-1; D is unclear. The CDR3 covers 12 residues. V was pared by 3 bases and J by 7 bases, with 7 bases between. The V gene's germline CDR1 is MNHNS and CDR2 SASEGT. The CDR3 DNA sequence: TGTGCCAGCAGTGATGGGTGGAATGAGCAGTTCTTC. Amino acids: CASSDGWNEQFF.

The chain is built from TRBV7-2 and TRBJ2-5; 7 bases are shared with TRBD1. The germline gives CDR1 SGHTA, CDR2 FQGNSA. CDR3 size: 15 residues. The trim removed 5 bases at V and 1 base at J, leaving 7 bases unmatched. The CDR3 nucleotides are TGTGCCAGCAGCACAGGGGAGAGGGCCCAAGAGACCCAGTACTTC. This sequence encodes CASSTGERAQETQYF.

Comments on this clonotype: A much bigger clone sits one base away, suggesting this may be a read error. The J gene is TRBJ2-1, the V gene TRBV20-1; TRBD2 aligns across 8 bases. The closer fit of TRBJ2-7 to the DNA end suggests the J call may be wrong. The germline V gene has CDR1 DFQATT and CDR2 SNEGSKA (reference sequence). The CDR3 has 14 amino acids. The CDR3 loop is CSARPLRLANEQYF. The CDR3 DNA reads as TGCAGTGCTAGGCCACTCAGACTAGCGAATGAGCAGTACTTC.

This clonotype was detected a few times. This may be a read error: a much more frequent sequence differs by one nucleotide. The CDR3 region is CASREGLDTDTQYF. CDR3 nucleotide sequence: TGTGCCAGCAGGGAGGGACTAGACACAGATACGCAGTATTTT. The V gene is TRBV6-1, the J gene TRBJ2-3; TRBD2 agrees at 8 bases. The CDR3 spans 14 residues. Germline CDR1 MNHNS, CDR2 SASEGT. V dropped 6 bases and J dropped 2; count of bases not matched to a gene: 4.

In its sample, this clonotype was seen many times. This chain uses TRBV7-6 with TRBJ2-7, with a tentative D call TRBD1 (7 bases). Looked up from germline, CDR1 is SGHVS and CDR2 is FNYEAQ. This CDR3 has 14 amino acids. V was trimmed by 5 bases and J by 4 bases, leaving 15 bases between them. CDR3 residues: CASSPQGGQYEQYF. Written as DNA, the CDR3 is TGTGCCAGCAGCCCGCAGGGGGGACAATACGAGCAGTACTTC.

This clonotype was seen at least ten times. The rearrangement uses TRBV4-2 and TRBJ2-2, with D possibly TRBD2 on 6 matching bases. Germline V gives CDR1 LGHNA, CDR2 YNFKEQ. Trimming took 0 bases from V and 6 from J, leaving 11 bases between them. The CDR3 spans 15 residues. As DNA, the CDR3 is TGTGCCAGCAGCCAAGATCGGCGGGGATCCGGGGAGCTGTTTTTT. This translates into CASSQDRRGSGELFF.

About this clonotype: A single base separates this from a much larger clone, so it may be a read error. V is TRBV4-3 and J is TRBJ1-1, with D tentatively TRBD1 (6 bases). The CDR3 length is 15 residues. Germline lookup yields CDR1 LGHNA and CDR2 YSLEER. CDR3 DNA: TGCCCCAGCAGCCAAGATAGCGGCAGGGGTACTGAAGCTTTCTTT. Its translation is CPSSQDSGRGTEAFF.

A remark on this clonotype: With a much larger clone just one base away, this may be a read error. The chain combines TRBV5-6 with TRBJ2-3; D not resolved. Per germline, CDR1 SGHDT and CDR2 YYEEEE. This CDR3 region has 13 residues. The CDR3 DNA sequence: TGTGTCAGCAGCTTGCGTTTGCCAGATACGCAGTATTTT. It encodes CVSSLRLPDTQYF.

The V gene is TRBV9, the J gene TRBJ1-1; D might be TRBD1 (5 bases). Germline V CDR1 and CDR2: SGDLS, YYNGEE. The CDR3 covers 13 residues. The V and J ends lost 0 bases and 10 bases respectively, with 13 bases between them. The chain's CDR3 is CASSVGWGSRAFF. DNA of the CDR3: TGTGCCAGCAGCGTAGGGTGGGGGAGTCGAGCTTTCTTT.

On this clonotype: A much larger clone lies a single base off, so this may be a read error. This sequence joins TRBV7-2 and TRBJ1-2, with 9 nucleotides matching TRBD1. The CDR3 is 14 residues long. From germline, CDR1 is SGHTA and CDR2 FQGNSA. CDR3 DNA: TGTGTCAGCAGCCCCGGGACAGGGTCGGATGGCTACACCTTC. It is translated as CVSSPGTGSDGYTF. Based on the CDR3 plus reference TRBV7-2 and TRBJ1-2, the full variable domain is GAGVSQSPSNKVTEKGKDVELRCDPISGHTALYWYRQSLGQGLEFLIYFQGNSAPDKSGLPSDRFSAERTGGSVSTLTIQRTQQEDSAVYLCVSSPGTGSDGYTFGSGTRLTVV.

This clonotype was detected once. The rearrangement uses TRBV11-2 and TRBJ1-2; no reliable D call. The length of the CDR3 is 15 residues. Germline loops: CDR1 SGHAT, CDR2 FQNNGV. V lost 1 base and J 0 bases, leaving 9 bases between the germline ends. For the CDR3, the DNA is TGTGCCAGCAGCTTAGCCATCTATCCTAACTATGGCTACACCTTC. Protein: CASSLAIYPNYGYTF.

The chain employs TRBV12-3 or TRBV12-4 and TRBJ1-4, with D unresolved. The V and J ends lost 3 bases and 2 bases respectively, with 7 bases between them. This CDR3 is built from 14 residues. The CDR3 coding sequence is TGTGCCAGCAGTTTGTTGTTTACTAATGAAAAACTGTTTTTT. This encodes CASSLLFTNEKLFF.

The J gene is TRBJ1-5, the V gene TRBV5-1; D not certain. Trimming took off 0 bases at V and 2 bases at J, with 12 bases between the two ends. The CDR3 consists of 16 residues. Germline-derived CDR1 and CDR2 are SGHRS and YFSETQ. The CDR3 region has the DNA TGCGCCAGCAGCTTGGGCGGACCTGTTGGCAATCAGCCCCAGCATTTT. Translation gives CASSLGGPVGNQPQHF.

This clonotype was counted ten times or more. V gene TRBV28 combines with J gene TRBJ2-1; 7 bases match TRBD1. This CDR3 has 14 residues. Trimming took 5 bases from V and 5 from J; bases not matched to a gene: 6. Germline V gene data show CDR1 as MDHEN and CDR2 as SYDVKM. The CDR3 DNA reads TGTGCCAGCAGTAGTCCCGGGACAGACAATGAGCAGTTCTTC. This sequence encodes CASSSPGTDNEQFF. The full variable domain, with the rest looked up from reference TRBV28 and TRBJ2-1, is DVKVTQSSRYLVKRTGEKVFLECVQDMDHENMFWYRQDPGLGLRLIYFSYDVKMKEKGDIPEGYSVSREKKERFSLILESASTNQTSMYLCASSSPGTDNEQFFGPGTRLTVL.

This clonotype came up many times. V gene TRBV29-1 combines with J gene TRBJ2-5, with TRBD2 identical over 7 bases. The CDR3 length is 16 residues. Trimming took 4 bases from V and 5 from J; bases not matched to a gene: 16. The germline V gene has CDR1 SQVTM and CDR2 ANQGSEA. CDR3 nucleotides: TGCAGCGTTGCGCTCCTGAGCGGGAACCGGGTGGAGACCCAGTACTTC. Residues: CSVALLSGNRVETQYF.

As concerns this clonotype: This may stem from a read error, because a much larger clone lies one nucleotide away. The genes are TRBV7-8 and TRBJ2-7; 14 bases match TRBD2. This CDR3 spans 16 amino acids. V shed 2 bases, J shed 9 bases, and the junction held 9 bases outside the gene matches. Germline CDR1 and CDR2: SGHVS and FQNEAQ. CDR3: CASSLRTSGRINGQYF. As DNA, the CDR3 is TGTGCCAGCAGCTTAAGGACTAGCGGGAGGATTAATGGGCAGTACTTC.

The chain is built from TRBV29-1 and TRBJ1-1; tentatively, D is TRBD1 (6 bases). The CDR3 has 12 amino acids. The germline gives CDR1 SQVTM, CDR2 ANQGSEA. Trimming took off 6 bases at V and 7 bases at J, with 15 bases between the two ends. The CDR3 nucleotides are TGCAGCGTAGGAAACAGGGCGTTTGAAGCTTTCTTT. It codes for CSVGNRAFEAFF.

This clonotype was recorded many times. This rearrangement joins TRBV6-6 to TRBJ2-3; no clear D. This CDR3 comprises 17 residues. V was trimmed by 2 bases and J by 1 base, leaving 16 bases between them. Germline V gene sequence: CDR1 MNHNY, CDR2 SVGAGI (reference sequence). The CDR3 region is CASSYPSSALRTDTQYF. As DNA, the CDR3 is TGTGCCAGCAGTTACCCCTCGTCGGCCCTCCGCACAGATACGCAGTATTTT.